The T cell receptor (beta chain) described here comes from a study of shared clonotypes between healthy human individuals. Study-wide results and limits: Even with large depth, rarefaction showed that sorted-subset sequencing was incomplete.

Note on this clone: The antigen remains undetermined.

Germline values: CDR1 KGHSH, CDR2 LQKENI. The CDR3 has 13 amino acids. V shed 3 bases and J shed 4 bases, with 9 bases lying between them. Measured with immunoSEQ multiplex PCR; TCRdb has only the in-frame clones, and not every one. The profile shows fewer than 400,000 clones, roughly 70% of them singletons. The sequence came from a young man in good health. This chain joins TRBV18 and TRBJ1-2; D ambiguous. Source material: memory CD4+ T cells sorted from blood. Indicated subset: CD45RA-negative fraction. The CDR3 nucleotides are TGTGCCAGCTCACCGGAGAAGACCTATGGCTACACCTTC. It translates to CASSPEKTYGYTF.